These 5 T cell receptor beta chains share one sample of origin, sequenced in a study of low-dose radiotherapy and immunotherapy resistance in tumors. Gene-specific TRAV and TRBV primers were used for first-strand cDNA, covering alpha and beta chains. With a constant-region primer and a V-primer adapter, TCRs were subjected to about 20 PCR cycles of amplification. TCRdb reanalysed the reads using MiXCR and keeps one entry per CDR3 protein. The table records more than 85,000 distinct CDR3 sequences, more than 8.5% of them present only once. Documented time point: before trial treatment. The sample consisted of PBMCs, taken before treatment. The source of these receptors is a male donor with prostate cancer.

As concerns this clonotype: A far larger clone is off by one base, so a read error is likely. This chain connects TRBV7-8 to TRBJ2-1, with a tentative D call TRBD1 (6 bases). The CDR3 has 15 amino acids. With 5 bases removed from V and 10 bases from J, the gap between germline ends came to 21 bases. Germline V gene sequence: CDR1 SGHVS, CDR2 FQNEAQ. The CDR3 DNA reads as TGTGCCAGCAGCGAAGTCGCGACAGGCTCCCGCGAGCAGTTCTTC. It is translated as CASSEVATGSREQFF.

This clonotype was seen ten or more times. The rearrangement uses TRBV5-1 and TRBJ2-3, with 8 bases matching TRBD1. Looked up from germline, CDR1 is SGHRS and CDR2 is YFSETQ. This CDR3 has 15 amino acids. Unmatched junction bases numbered 12, after V lost 0 bases and J lost 12 bases. CDR3 amino acids: CASSLGLGTGVPQYF. DNA for the CDR3: TGCGCCAGCAGCTTGGGGCTCGGGACAGGCGTACCACAGTATTTT.

This clonotype was found many times. J is TRBJ2-3 and V is TRBV27, with D unclear. From germline, CDR1 is MNHEY and CDR2 SMNVEV (reference sequence). The CDR3 extends over 15 amino acids. V lost 5 bases and J lost 2, with 14 bases in between. In DNA, the CDR3 is TGTGCCAGCAGTCCAACCTGGGAACTCACAGATACGCAGTATTTT. Translated, it gives CASSPTWELTDTQYF.

This clonotype appeared many times. The J gene is TRBJ2-7, the V gene TRBV10-3; D gene ambiguous. The germline CDR1 and CDR2 sequences are ENHRY and SYGVKD. V lost 9 bases and J lost 1, with 10 bases in between. The length of the CDR3 is 12 residues. Here the CDR3 reads CAIRLDSYEQYF. The CDR3 nucleotides are TGTGCCATACGACTGGATTCCTACGAGCAGTACTTC.

This clonotype was seen many times. The chain employs TRBV5-4 and TRBJ2-7; D unclear. Germline assignment: CDR1 SGHNT and CDR2 YYREEE (reference sequence). The CDR3 has 15 amino acids. Trimming removed 3 bases at V and 6 bases at J, with 19 bases between. The chain's CDR3 is CASSSQTVHPSEQYF. CDR3 nucleotides: TGTGCCAGCAGCTCCCAAACGGTACACCCCTCCGAGCAGTACTTC.